This T cell receptor (beta chain) was sequenced for a study of cytomegalovirus exposure and HLA in healthy donors. Study-wide points: Later on, an analysis showed TCR association rates differing by HLA locus, with DRB1 the most and HLA-C the fewest. A later analysis showed HLA-associated TCR beta chains outstripping equally common others in clonal expansion. A few chains linked to CMV were shown in vitro to be specific for CMV antigens.

As for this clone: Its antigen is not identified.

In germline, CDR1 is MNHEY, CDR2 SMNVEV (reference sequence). The CDR3 totals 16 residues. J was trimmed by 6 bases and V by 2 bases; bases with no gene match: 10. Every donor was a healthy person donating bone marrow. 13 Jbeta primers and 60 Vbeta primers were used for the PCR. Clones were read by immunoSEQ multiplex PCR, and TCRdb kept only the in-frame ones, dropping some. The sample holds tens of thousands of clones, roughly 73% seen once. The sequence was collected from a male donor in good health and CMV-seropositive. The chain couples TRBV27 to TRBJ1-5, with 7 bases matching TRBD1. Material for sequencing was PBMCs. CDR3 in amino acids: CASSLHFGQVPQPQHF. The DNA of the CDR3 is TGTGCCAGCAGTTTACACTTTGGACAGGTTCCTCAGCCCCAGCATTTT.